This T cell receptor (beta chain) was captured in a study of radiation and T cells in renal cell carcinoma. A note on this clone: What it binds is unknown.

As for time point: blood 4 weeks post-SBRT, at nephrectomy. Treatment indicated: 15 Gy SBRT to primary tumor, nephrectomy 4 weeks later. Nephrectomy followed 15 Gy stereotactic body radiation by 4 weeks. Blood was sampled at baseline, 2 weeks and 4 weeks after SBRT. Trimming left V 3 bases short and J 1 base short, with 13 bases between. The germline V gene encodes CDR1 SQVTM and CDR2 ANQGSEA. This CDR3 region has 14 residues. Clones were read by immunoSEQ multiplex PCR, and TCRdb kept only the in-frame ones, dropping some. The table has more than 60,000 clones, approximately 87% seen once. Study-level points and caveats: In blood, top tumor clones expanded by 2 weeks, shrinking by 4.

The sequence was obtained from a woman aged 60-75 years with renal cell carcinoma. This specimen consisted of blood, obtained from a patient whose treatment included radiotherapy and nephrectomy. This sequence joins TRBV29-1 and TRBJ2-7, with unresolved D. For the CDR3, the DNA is TGCAGCGTTGACGCTACAGACCGTTCCTACGAGCAGTACTTC. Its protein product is CSVDATDRSYEQYF.